This is a list of T cell receptor beta chains from one sample in a study of blood T cell repertoires in COVID-19. Measured with immunoSEQ multiplex PCR; TCRdb has only the in-frame clones, and not every one. This sample has more than 200,000 clones, with approximately 85% found just once. The sample comprised peripheral blood. Receptor source: a human donor in a cohort sampled during active COVID-19. CDR3s include the opening cysteine and the closing phenylalanine or tryptophan. The order of the fields is V gene, J gene, CDR3 protein.

v_gene: TRBV10-3
j_gene: TRBJ2-7
CDR3aa: CAISEAGTSSYEQYF

v_gene: TRBV4-2
j_gene: TRBJ1-6
CDR3aa: CASSPTVSEPNSPLHF

v_gene: TRBV7-9
j_gene: TRBJ1-5
CDR3aa: CASSGGHGPYQPQHF

v_gene: TRBV9
j_gene: TRBJ1-1
CDR3aa: CASSVEPGEREAFF

v_gene: TRBV6-4
j_gene: TRBJ1-2
CDR3aa: CASRDGEARERSYGYTF

v_gene: TRBV6-1
j_gene: TRBJ2-5
CDR3aa: CASREGAQETQYF

v_gene: TRBV2
j_gene: TRBJ1-1
CDR3aa: CASRQDRGPRRAFF

v_gene: TRBV6-6
j_gene: TRBJ1-1
CDR3aa: CASRQPGQGGWGEAFF

v_gene: TRBV7-7
j_gene: TRBJ2-2
CDR3aa: CASSQTSSTNTGELFF

v_gene: TRBV24-1
j_gene: TRBJ2-3
CDR3aa: CATSQSDTQYF

v_gene: TRBV6-6
j_gene: TRBJ1-1
CDR3aa: CASSYHGGNTEAFF

v_gene: TRBV12-3/TRBV12-4
j_gene: TRBJ1-2
CDR3aa: CASTLGGYGYTF

v_gene: TRBV12-2
j_gene: TRBJ1-2
CDR3aa: CASRARGGDSNYGYTF

v_gene: TRBV6-6
j_gene: TRBJ2-5
CDR3aa: CASRSTGQGRETQYF

v_gene: TRBV5-1
j_gene: TRBJ1-4
CDR3aa: CASSYASGKNEKLFF

v_gene: TRBV18
j_gene: TRBJ1-1
CDR3aa: CASSPPQGELWANTEAFF

v_gene: TRBV30
j_gene: TRBJ1-2
CDR3aa: CAWSPPGDNYGYTF

v_gene: TRBV6-5
j_gene: TRBJ1-1
CDR3aa: CASSPSTGNTEAFF

v_gene: TRBV6-2/TRBV6-3
j_gene: TRBJ1-4
CDR3aa: CASSPQSRRNWDRVWVANEKLFF

v_gene: TRBV11-2
j_gene: TRBJ2-7
CDR3aa: CASSLLRTSGAYSYEQYF

v_gene: TRBV28
j_gene: TRBJ2-4
CDR3aa: CASRQQGTVQYF

v_gene: TRBV5-1
j_gene: TRBJ1-6
CDR3aa: CASSASSGQGAGSYNSPLHF

v_gene: TRBV28
j_gene: TRBJ2-7
CDR3aa: CASSSPSSKLVTEQYF

v_gene: TRBV7-9
j_gene: TRBJ1-4
CDR3aa: CASSLAAGGEKLFF

v_gene: TRBV24-1
j_gene: TRBJ2-2
CDR3aa: CATSDPGGADTGELFF

v_gene: TRBV4-1
j_gene: TRBJ2-7
CDR3aa: CASSSGQGRTHYEQYF

v_gene: TRBV6-2/TRBV6-3
j_gene: TRBJ1-6
CDR3aa: CASSYGPENSPLHF

v_gene: TRBV7-9
j_gene: TRBJ1-4
CDR3aa: CASSSGQNNEKLFF

v_gene: TRBV7-2
j_gene: TRBJ1-1
CDR3aa: CASSLVRGMNTEAFF

v_gene: TRBV10-3
j_gene: TRBJ1-1
CDR3aa: CAISDRGTEAFF

v_gene: TRBV19
j_gene: TRBJ1-4
CDR3aa: CASSPGARGIGNEKLFF

v_gene: TRBV13
j_gene: TRBJ2-3
CDR3aa: CASSAPVRGADTQYF

v_gene: TRBV4-1
j_gene: TRBJ1-6
CDR3aa: CASSQGGSPLHF

v_gene: TRBV15
j_gene: TRBJ2-7
CDR3aa: CATSRAEEQYF

v_gene: TRBV19
j_gene: TRBJ1-1
CDR3aa: CASSRQGILNTEAFF

v_gene: TRBV5-1
j_gene: TRBJ2-7
CDR3aa: CASSLAFGGKKYEQYF

v_gene: TRBV7-8
j_gene: TRBJ1-4
CDR3aa: CASSLDRVGNEKLFF

v_gene: TRBV28
j_gene: TRBJ1-2
CDR3aa: CASSFGGARYGYTF

v_gene: TRBV12-3/TRBV12-4
j_gene: TRBJ1-1
CDR3aa: CASSSDRYTEAFF

v_gene: TRBV27
j_gene: TRBJ2-5
CDR3aa: CASSFGSGRGETQYF

v_gene: TRBV7-8
j_gene: TRBJ1-2
CDR3aa: CASSARDRGDGYTF

v_gene: TRBV20-1
j_gene: TRBJ1-2
CDR3aa: CSASPEVGYGYTF